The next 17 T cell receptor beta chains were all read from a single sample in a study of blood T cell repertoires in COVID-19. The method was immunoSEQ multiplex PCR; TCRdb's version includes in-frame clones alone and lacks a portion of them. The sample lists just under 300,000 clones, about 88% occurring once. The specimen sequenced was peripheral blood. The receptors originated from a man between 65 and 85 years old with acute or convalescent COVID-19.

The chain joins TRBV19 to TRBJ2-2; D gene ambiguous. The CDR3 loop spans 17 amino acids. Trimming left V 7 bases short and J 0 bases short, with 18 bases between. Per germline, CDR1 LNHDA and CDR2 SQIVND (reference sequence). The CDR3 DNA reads TGTGCCAGTAATCGAGGTTCGGTGTTCGCGAACACCGGGGAGCTGTTTTTT. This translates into CASNRGSVFANTGELFF.

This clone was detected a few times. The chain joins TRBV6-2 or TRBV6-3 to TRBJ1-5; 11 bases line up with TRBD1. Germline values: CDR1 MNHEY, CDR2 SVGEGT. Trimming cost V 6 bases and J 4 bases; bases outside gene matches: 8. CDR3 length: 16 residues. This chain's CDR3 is CASSPRTGGLNQPQHF. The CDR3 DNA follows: TGTGCCAGCAGCCCTAGGACAGGGGGCCTTAATCAGCCCCAGCATTTT.

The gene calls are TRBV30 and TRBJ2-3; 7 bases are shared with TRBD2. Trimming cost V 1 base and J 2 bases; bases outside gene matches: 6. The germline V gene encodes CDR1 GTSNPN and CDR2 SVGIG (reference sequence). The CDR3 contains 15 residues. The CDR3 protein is CAWSALGGVTDTQYF. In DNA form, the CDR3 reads TGTGCCTGGAGTGCTTTGGGGGGGGTCACAGATACGCAGTATTTT.

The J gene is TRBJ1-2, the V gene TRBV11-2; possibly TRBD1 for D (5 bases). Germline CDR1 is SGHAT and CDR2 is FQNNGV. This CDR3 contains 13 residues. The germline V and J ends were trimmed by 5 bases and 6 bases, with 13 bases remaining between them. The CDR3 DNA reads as TGTGCCAGCAGCCCCCTCAGGGCTGATGGCTACACCTTC. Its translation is CASSPLRADGYTF.

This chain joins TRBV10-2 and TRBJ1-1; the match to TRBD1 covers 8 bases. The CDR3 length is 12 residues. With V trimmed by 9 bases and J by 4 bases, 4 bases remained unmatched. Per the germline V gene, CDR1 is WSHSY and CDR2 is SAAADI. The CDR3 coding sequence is TGCGCCAGTTCCGACAGGGGCACTGAAGCTTTCTTT. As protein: CASSDRGTEAFF.

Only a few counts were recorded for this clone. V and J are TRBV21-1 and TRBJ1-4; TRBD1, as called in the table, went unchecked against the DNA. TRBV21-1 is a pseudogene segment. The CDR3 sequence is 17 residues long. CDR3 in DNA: TGTGCCAGCAGCAAAGACCACCCGCGACAGGGAGATGAAAAACTGTTTTTT. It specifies CASSKDHPRQGDEKLFF.

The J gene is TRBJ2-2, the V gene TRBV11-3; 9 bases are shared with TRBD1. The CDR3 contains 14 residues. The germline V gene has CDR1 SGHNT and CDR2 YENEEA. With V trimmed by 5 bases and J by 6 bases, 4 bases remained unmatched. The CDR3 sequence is CASSPRTGAGELFF. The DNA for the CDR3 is TGTGCCAGCAGCCCTCGGACAGGGGCCGGGGAGCTGTTTTTT. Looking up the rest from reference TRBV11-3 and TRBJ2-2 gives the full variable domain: EAGVVQSPRYKIIEKKQPVAFWCNPISGHNTLYWYLQNLGQGPELLIRYENEEAVDDSQLPKDRFSAERLKGVDSTLKIQPAELGDSAVYLCASSPRTGAGELFFGEGSRLTVL.

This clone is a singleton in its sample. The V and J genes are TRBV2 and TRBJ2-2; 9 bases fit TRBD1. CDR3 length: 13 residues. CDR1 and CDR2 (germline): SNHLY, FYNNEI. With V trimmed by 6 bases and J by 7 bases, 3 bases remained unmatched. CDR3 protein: CASRTGGLGELFF. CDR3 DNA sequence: TGTGCCAGCAGGACAGGGGGGCTCGGGGAGCTGTTTTTT.

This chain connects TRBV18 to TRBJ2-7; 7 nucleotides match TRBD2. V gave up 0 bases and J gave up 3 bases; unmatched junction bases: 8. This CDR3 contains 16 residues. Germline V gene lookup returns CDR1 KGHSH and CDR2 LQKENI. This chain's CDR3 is CASSPPGAASGYEQYF. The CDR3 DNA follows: TGTGCCAGCTCACCACCCGGTGCGGCTAGCGGCTACGAGCAGTACTTC. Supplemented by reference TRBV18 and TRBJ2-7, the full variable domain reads NAGVMQNPRHLVRRRGQEARLRCSPMKGHSHVYWYRQLPEEGLKFMVYLQKENIIDESGMPKERFSAEFPKEGPSILRIQQVVRGDSAAYFCASSPPGAASGYEQYFGPGTRLTVT.

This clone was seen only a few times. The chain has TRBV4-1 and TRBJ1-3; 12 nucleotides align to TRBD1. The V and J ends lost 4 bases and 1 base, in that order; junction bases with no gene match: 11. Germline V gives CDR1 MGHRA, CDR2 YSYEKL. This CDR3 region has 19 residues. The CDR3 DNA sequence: TGCGCCAGCAGCCTCCGGGACAGGGGGCTCCAGGGATCTGGAAACACCATATATTTT. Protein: CASSLRDRGLQGSGNTIYF.

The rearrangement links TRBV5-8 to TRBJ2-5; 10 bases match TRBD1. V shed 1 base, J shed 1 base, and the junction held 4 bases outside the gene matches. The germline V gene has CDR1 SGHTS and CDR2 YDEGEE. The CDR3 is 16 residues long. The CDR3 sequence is CASSLRQGAIQETQYF. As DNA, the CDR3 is TGTGCCAGCAGCTTGAGACAGGGGGCGATCCAAGAGACCCAGTACTTC. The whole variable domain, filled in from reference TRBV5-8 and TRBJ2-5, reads EAGVTQSPTHLIKTRGQQATLRCSPISGHTSVYWYQQALGLGLQFLLWYDEGEERNRGNFPPRFSGRQFPNYSSELNVNALELEDSALYLCASSLRQGAIQETQYFGPGTRLLVL.

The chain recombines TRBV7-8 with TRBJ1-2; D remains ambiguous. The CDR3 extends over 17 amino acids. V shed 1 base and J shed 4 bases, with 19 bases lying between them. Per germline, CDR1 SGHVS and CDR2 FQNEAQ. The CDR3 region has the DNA TGTGCCAGCAGCTTAGACGAGGGATCCCGGGTAGTCTATGGCTACACCTTC. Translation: CASSLDEGSRVVYGYTF.

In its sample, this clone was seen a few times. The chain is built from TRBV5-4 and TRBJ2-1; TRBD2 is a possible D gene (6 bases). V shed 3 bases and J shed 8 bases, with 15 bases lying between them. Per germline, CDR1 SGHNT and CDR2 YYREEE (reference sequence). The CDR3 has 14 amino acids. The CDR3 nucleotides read TGTGCCAGCAGCTCGGATGGCAGCGGGTATGAGCAGTTCTTC. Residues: CASSSDGSGYEQFF.

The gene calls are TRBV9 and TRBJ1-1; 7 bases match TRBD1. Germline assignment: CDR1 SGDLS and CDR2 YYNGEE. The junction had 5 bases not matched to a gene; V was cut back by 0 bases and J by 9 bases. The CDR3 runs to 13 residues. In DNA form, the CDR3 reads TGTGCCAGCAGCGTAGAGGCAGGGGGAAAAGCTTTCTTT. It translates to CASSVEAGGKAFF. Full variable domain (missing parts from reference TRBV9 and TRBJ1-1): DSGVTQTPKHLITATGQRVTLRCSPRSGDLSVYWYQQSLDQGLQFLIQYYNGEERAKGNILERFSAQQFPDLHSELNLSSLELGDSALYFCASSVEAGGKAFFGQGTRLTVV.

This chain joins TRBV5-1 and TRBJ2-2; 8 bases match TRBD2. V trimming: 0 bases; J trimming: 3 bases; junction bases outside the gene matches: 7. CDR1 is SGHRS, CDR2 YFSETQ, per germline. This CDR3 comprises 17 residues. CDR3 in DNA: TGCGCCAGCAGCTTGGGGGCAGCGGGGGCCCACACCGGGGAGCTGTTTTTT. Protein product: CASSLGAAGAHTGELFF.

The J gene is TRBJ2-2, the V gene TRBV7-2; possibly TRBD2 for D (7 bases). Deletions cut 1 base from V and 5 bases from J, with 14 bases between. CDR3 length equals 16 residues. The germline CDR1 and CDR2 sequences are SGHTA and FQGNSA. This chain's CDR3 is CASSLGRGAGTGELFF. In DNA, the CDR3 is TGTGCCAGCAGCTTAGGTCGGGGGGCAGGGACCGGGGAGCTGTTTTTT.

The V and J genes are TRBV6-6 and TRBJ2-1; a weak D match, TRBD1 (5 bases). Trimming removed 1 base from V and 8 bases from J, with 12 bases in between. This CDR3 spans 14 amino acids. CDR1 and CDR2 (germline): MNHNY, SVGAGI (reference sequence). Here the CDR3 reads CASSYFVGVYEQFF. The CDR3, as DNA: TGTGCCAGCAGTTACTTCGTAGGGGTCTATGAGCAGTTCTTC.